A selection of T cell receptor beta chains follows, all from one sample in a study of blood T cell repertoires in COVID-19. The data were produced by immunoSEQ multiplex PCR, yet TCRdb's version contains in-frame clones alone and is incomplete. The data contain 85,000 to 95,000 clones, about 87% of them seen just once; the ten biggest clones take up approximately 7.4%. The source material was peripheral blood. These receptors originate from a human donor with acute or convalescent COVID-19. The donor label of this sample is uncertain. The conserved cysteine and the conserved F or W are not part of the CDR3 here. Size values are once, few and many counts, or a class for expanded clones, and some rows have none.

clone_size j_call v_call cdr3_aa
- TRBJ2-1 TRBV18 ASSPRREAYNEQF
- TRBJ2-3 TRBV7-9 ASSWNRQRPSTDTQY
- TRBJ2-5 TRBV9 ASTTGRGQETQY
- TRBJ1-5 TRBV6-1 ASSEVAGPGNQPQH
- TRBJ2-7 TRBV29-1 SVVQGMGEQY
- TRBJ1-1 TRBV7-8 ASSFLSGVTEAF
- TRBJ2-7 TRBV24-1 ATSETDKTYEQY
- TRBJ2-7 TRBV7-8 ASSLGQALSYEQY
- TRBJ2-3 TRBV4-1 ASRGLAGNTDTQY
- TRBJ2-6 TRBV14 ASSRRGGSLGANVLT
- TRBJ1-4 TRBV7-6 ASSLTGVRATNEKLF
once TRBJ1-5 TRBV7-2 ASSLDRGTQPQH
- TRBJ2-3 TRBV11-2 ASSLSGGSQFTDTQY
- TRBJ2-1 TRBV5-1 ASRPGTGANEQF
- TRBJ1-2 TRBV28 ASSLSAGVGYT